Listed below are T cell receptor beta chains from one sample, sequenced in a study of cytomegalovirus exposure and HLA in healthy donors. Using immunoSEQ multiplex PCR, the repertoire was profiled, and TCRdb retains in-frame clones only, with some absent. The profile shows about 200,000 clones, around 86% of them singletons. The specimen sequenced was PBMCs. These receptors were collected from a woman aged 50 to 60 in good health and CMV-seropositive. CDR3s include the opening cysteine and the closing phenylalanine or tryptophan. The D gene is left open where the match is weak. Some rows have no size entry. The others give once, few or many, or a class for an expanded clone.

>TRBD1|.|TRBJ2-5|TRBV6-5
CASREDRGGREQYF
TGTGCCAGCAGAGAAGACAGGGGAGGTAGGGAGCAGTACTTC
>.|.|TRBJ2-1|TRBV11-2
CASSLVVQVNEQFF
TGTGCCAGCAGCTTAGTGGTGCAGGTAAATGAGCAGTTCTTC
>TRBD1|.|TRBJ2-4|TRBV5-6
CASRRQGMDSQYF
TGTGCCAGCAGGAGACAGGGGATGGACAGTCAGTACTTC
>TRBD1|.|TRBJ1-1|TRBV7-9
CASRMDRGVAEAFF
TGTGCCAGCAGAATGGACAGGGGAGTTGCTGAAGCTTTCTTT
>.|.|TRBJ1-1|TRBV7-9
CSSSLGGDTEAFF
TGTTCCAGCAGCTTAGGGGGAGATACTGAAGCTTTCTTT
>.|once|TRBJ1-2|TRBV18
CASSLNRGGYGYTF
TGTGCCAGCTCACTGAACCGCGGGGGCTATGGCTACACCTTC
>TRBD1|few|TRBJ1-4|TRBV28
CASSLGQGPEKLFF
TGTGCCAGCAGTTTAGGACAGGGACCTGAAAAACTGTTTTTT
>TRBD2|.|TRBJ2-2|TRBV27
CASSTRGAGELFF
TGTGCCAGCAGTACCCGGGGGGCCGGGGAGCTGTTTTTT
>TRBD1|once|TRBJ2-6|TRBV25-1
CASSPRQGAGTGANGLTF
TGTGCCAGCAGTCCTCGACAGGGGGCAGGCACTGGGGCCAACGGCCTGACTTTC
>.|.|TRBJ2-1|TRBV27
CATSRDLYNEQFF
TGTGCCACCTCTAGGGACTTGTACAATGAGCAGTTCTTC
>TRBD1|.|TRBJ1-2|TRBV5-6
CASRPTGTAGYTF
TGTGCCAGCAGGCCCACCGGGACAGCTGGCTACACCTTC
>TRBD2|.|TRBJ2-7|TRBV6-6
CASSHGTSAEQYF
TGTGCCAGCAGCCACGGGACTAGCGCCGAGCAGTACTTC
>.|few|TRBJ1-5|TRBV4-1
CASSPNSGNQPQHF
TGCGCCAGCAGCCCTAACAGTGGCAATCAGCCCCAGCATTTT
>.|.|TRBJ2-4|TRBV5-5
CASRPSTPGGSGNSQYF
TGTGCCAGCAGGCCAAGTACTCCAGGCGGTTCGGGAAACAGTCAGTACTTC
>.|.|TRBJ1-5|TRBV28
CASRIGGGNQPQHF
TGTGCCAGCAGGATAGGGGGAGGGAATCAGCCCCAGCATTTT
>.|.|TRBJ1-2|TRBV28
CASTQEGGPNYGYTF
TGTGCCAGCACCCAAGAGGGGGGGCCGAACTATGGCTACACCTTC
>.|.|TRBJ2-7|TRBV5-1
CASSEDSRYEQYF
TGCGCCAGCAGCGAGGACAGTCGCTACGAGCAGTACTTC
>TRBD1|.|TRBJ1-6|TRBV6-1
CATRETGENSPLHF
TGTGCCACAAGGGAGACAGGGGAAAATTCACCCCTCCACTTT
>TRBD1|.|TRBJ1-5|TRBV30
CAWSDRGSNQPQHF
TGTGCCTGGAGTGACAGGGGTAGCAATCAGCCCCAGCATTTT
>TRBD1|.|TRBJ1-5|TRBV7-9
CASSRRGDRDYQPQHF
TGTGCCAGCAGCCGAAGGGGAGACAGGGACTATCAGCCCCAGCATTTT
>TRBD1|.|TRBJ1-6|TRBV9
CASSTGQQYSPLHF
TGTGCCAGCAGCACGGGACAGCAATATTCACCCCTCCACTTT
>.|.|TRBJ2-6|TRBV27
CASSRLDWYSGANVLTF
TGTGCCAGCAGTCGCCTCGACTGGTACTCTGGGGCCAACGTCCTGACTTTC
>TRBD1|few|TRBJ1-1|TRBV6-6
CASAAGTVNTEAFF
TGTGCCAGCGCTGCCGGGACAGTGAACACTGAAGCTTTCTTT
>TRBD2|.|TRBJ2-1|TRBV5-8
CASSLTSGSYNEQFF
TGTGCCAGCAGCTTGACTAGCGGCTCCTACAATGAGCAGTTCTTC
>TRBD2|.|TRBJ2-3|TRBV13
CASSLRAGGIDTQYF
TGTGCCAGCAGCTTACGGGCGGGGGGGATTGATACGCAGTATTTT
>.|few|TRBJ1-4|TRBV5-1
CASSLTHREKLFF
TGCGCCAGCAGCTTGACTCACAGGGAAAAACTGTTTTTT
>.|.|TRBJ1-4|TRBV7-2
CASSSVAGNNEKLFF
TGTGCCAGCAGCTCCGTCGCGGGAAATAATGAAAAACTGTTTTTT
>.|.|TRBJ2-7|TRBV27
CASRVGASSYEQYF
TGTGCCAGCAGAGTAGGGGCAAGTTCCTACGAGCAGTACTTC
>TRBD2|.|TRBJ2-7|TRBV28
CASRDYSYEQYF
TGTGCCAGCCGGGACTACTCCTACGAGCAGTACTTC
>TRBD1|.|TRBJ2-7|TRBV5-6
CASSTWDRGQYEQYF
TGTGCCAGCAGCACCTGGGACAGGGGGCAATACGAGCAGTACTTC
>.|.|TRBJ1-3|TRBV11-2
CASSLAGLRSSGNTIYF
TGTGCCAGCAGCTTAGCCGGACTCCGGAGCTCTGGAAACACCATATATTTT